A single sample gave rise to the 19 T cell receptor beta chains below, sequenced in a study of graft-versus-host responses after intestinal transplantation. Profiled with immunoSEQ multiplex PCR; TCRdb holds only in-frame clones, not every one. The table lists about 38,000 clones, approximately 94% of them singletons. Their recognized antigens are unknown. The sequenced sample was unstimulated CD4+ T cells sorted from spleen or lymph node cells, obtained before transplant. The source is a human donor who was the organ donor for an intestinal transplant.

DNA for the CDR3: TGTGCCAGCACAAGTCAAGCGGGGTTCAATGAGCAGTTCTTC. It translates to CASTSQAGFNEQFF. The V and J genes are TRBV2 and TRBJ2-1, with 7 bases that match TRBD2. Germline loops: CDR1 SNHLY, CDR2 FYNNEI. This CDR3 comprises 14 residues. V lost 7 bases and J lost 6; bases outside the gene matches: 9.

The chain employs TRBV2 and TRBJ1-1; D gene ambiguous. Per germline, CDR1 SNHLY and CDR2 FYNNEI. V lost 1 base to trimming and J lost 3 bases, with 9 bases between them. This CDR3 has 14 amino acids. CDR3 coding DNA: TGTGCCAGCAGTGAAGGACCGAGGTACACTGAAGCTTTCTTT. It yields the protein CASSEGPRYTEAFF. The full variable domain, rest sourced from reference TRBV2 and TRBJ1-1, is EPEVTQTPSHQVTQMGQEVILRCVPISNHLYFYWYRQILGQKVEFLVSFYNNEISEKSEIFDDQFSVERPDGSNFTLKIRSTKLEDSAMYFCASSEGPRYTEAFFGQGTRLTVV.

CDR3 in amino acids: CASSSDRGSETQYF. CDR3 coding DNA: TGTGCCAGCAGCTCTGACAGGGGGAGCGAGACCCAGTACTTC. The V and J genes are TRBV11-3 and TRBJ2-5; 9 nucleotides agree with TRBD1. The CDR3 is 14 residues long. CDR1 is SGHNT and CDR2 is YENEEA in the germline V gene. Germline trimming cut 4 bases from V and 5 bases from J; bases unmatched to any gene: 5.

This chain uses TRBV6-1 with TRBJ1-1; D possibly corresponds to TRBD1 (6 bases). The V end was cut by 4 bases, the J end by 0 bases, with 15 bases between. The CDR3 runs 16 residues. The germline gives CDR1 MNHNS, CDR2 SASEGT. DNA for the CDR3: TGTGCCAGCAGTGCGGAGGGGGGCCGGGTGAACACTGAAGCTTTCTTT. Translating it yields CASSAEGGRVNTEAFF.

The V call is TRBV7-9, the J call TRBJ2-1, with 13 bases matching TRBD2. CDR1 and CDR2 from the germline V gene are SEHNR and FQNEAQ (reference sequence). This CDR3 comprises 14 residues. The V gene end was trimmed by 8 bases and the J gene end by 10 bases; junction bases not matched to a gene: 8. CDR3 sequence (DNA): TGTGCCAGCTCACTAGCGGGGGGGCAGGGGGAGCAGTTCTTC. Translating it yields CASSLAGGQGEQFF.

This sequence joins TRBV6-6 and TRBJ2-7; possible D gene TRBD1, 6 bases. Germline CDR1 MNHNY, CDR2 SVGAGI (reference sequence). The ends were cut back, 2 bases at V and 2 bases at J, with 7 bases in the middle. CDR3 size: 13 residues. CDR3 region: CASSYGTTYEQYF. DNA of the CDR3: TGTGCCAGCAGTTACGGGACAACCTACGAGCAGTACTTC.

The chain uses TRBV6-5 and TRBJ1-4; possibly TRBD1 for D (5 bases). From germline, CDR1 is MNHEY and CDR2 SVGAGI. V dropped 0 bases and J dropped 10 bases, with 12 bases sitting between them. This CDR3 region has 14 residues. CDR3 coding DNA: TGTGCCAGCAGTTACTCGGGACGACGTGGAAAACTGTTTTTT. Its translation is CASSYSGRRGKLFF.

The rearrangement links TRBV5-4 to TRBJ1-6; a weak D match, TRBD1 (6 bases). Deletions cut 0 bases from V and 1 base from J, with 11 bases between. Germline V CDR1 and CDR2: SGHNT, YYREEE (reference sequence). The CDR3 is 17 residues long. CDR3 in amino acids: CASSLGGGGSYNSPLHF. DNA of the CDR3: TGTGCCAGCAGCTTGGGAGGGGGGGGTTCCTATAATTCACCCCTCCACTTT. The variable domain in full, completed from reference TRBV5-4 and TRBJ1-6, reads ETGVTQSPTHLIKTRGQQVTLRCSSQSGHNTVSWYQQALGQGPQFIFQYYREEENGRGNFPPRFSGLQFPNYSSELNVNALELDDSALYLCASSLGGGGSYNSPLHFGNGTRLTVT.

J is TRBJ1-5 and V is TRBV7-9; a weak D match, TRBD1 (5 bases). V was trimmed by 1 base and J by 1 base, leaving 11 bases between them. CDR1 is SEHNR, CDR2 FQNEAQ, per germline (reference sequence). CDR3 length: 16 amino acids. This CDR3 reads CASSLEAGISNQPQHF. CDR3 bases: TGTGCCAGCAGCTTAGAGGCAGGGATAAGCAATCAGCCCCAGCATTTT.

V usage is TRBV4-3 and J usage is TRBJ2-3; 12 positions agree with TRBD2. The V gene's germline CDR1 is LGHNA and CDR2 YSLEER. Trimming cost V 2 bases and J 4 bases; bases outside gene matches: 1. The CDR3 is made up of 15 amino acids. In DNA form, the CDR3 reads TGCGCCAGCAGCCAACTAGCGGGGGGGCCAGATACGCAGTATTTT. As protein: CASSQLAGGPDTQYF.

The genes are TRBV9 and TRBJ2-3; either TRBD1 or TRBD2 may fit D (5 bases each). This CDR3 spans 16 amino acids. Germline V gene data show CDR1 as SGDLS and CDR2 as YYNGEE. V lost 3 bases, J lost 0 bases, and 14 bases lay in between. The chain's CDR3 is CASSARGDRSTDTQYF. CDR3 DNA: TGTGCCAGCAGCGCCCGAGGGGACCGAAGCACAGATACGCAGTATTTT.

This chain connects TRBV7-9 to TRBJ2-3; the D is unclear. The CDR3 runs to 10 residues. Germline V gene sequence: CDR1 SEHNR, CDR2 FQNEAQ (reference sequence). V was clipped by 4 bases and J by 4 bases, with 0 bases between them. The CDR3: CASSSDTQYF. Here the CDR3 DNA reads TGTGCCAGCAGCTCAGATACGCAGTATTTT.

The table lists this clone with a count of one. The J gene is TRBJ2-1, the V gene TRBV27, with a possible D match to TRBD2 (6 bases). The germline V gene has CDR1 MNHEY and CDR2 SMNVEV (reference sequence). CDR3 length: 14 amino acids. V lost 3 bases to trimming and J lost 5 bases, with 11 bases between them. DNA of the CDR3: TGTGCCAGCAGTTTTCGGGGGAGTAACAATGAGCAGTTCTTC. This gives the protein CASSFRGSNNEQFF.

The chain employs TRBV5-6 and TRBJ1-2; a weak D match, TRBD1 (5 bases). Germline-derived CDR1 and CDR2 are SGHDT and YYEEEE. Trimming removed 4 bases at V and 0 bases at J, with 13 bases between. The CDR3 has 15 amino acids. CDR3 region: CASSTGPQPNYGYTF. The CDR3, as DNA: TGTGCCAGCAGCACGGGACCGCAACCTAACTATGGCTACACCTTC.

The chain uses TRBV6-6 and TRBJ1-6; D remains unclear. V dropped 4 bases and J dropped 7 bases, with 14 bases sitting between them. The CDR3 length is 15 residues. CDR1 is MNHNY and CDR2 is SVGAGI in the germline V gene (reference sequence). The CDR3 DNA reads as TGTGCCAGCAGTTTCGACGTACCGCGAAATTCACCCCTCCACTTT. Amino acid sequence: CASSFDVPRNSPLHF.

The chain carries TRBV23-1 and TRBJ1-4; D not certain. TRBV23-1 is an open reading frame, and its role is uncertain. The CDR3 is 14 amino acids. V lost 0 bases and J 4 bases, leaving 6 bases between the germline ends. CDR3 protein: CASSQSELNEKLFF. The CDR3 DNA reads as TGCGCCAGCAGTCAATCGGAACTTAATGAAAAACTGTTTTTT.

The V and J genes are TRBV5-1 and TRBJ2-2; D not resolved. With 0 bases removed from V and 0 bases from J, the gap between germline ends came to 3 bases. This CDR3 is built from 14 residues. Germline V gene data show CDR1 as SGHRS and CDR2 as YFSETQ. In DNA, the CDR3 is TGCGCCAGCAGCTTGGTCCCGAACACCGGGGAGCTGTTTTTT. It yields the protein CASSLVPNTGELFF.

This chain connects TRBV4-1 to TRBJ2-3; D possibly corresponds to TRBD1 (6 bases). CDR1 is MGHRA, CDR2 YSYEKL, per germline. The CDR3 is 14 residues long. Deletions cut 4 bases from V and 3 bases from J, with 11 bases between. The CDR3 region is CASSPGGQTDTQYF. In DNA form, the CDR3 reads TGCGCCAGCAGCCCTGGGGGCCAGACAGATACGCAGTATTTT.

This clone was found once. The CDR3 here is CASSLAESTGELFF. The CDR3 DNA follows: TGTGCCAGCAGCTTAGCAGAGAGCACCGGGGAGCTGTTTTTT. J is TRBJ2-2 and V is TRBV7-9; D gene uncertain. Trimming left V 0 bases short and J 4 bases short, with 6 bases between. Germline V gene lookup returns CDR1 SEHNR and CDR2 FQNEAQ (reference sequence). The CDR3 has 14 amino acids.